These 6 T cell receptor beta chains were sequenced from one sample in a study of blood T cell repertoires in COVID-19 (dated by TCRdb to 2019 to 2021). Receptors were amplified or captured by the immunoSEQ multiplex PCR assay. Entries here come from immuneACCESS through TCRdb and include only in-frame sequences with V and J called. Some clones fail to appear in such tables; in the studies checked, an unresolved V gene covers under half of the shortfall, and the cause of the remainder is unknown. This sample is represented by about 29,000 clones; roughly 88% of them were singletons. Around 28% of the sample lies in the top ten. The sample comprised peripheral blood. The receptors were gathered from a woman of 80 years or more with COVID-19, enrolled during active disease.

The gene calls are TRBV29-1 and TRBJ2-1; 7 bases match TRBD2. Germline V gene sequence: CDR1 SQVTM, CDR2 ANQGSEA. V was pared by 4 bases and J by 0 bases, with 6 bases of the junction left unmatched. The CDR3 consists of 15 residues. CDR3 sequence (DNA): TGCAGCGTTGTAGCGGGCATGGGCTCCTACAATGAGCAGTTCTTC. Its protein is CSVVAGMGSYNEQFF.

This clone qualifies as medium-sized. The V and J genes are TRBV7-8 and TRBJ2-2; 15 nucleotides align to TRBD2. Germline-derived CDR1 and CDR2 are SGHVS and FQNEAQ. This CDR3 region has 16 residues. V gave up 5 bases and J gave up 6 bases; unmatched junction bases: 4. CDR3 DNA: TGTGCCAGCAGCCCAGGACTAGCGGGGGGGCCCGGGGAGCTGTTTTTT. Translating gives CASSPGLAGGPGELFF.

The table lists this clone with a few counts. J is TRBJ1-2 and V is TRBV2, with a possible D match to TRBD1 (5 bases). The CDR3 extends over 12 amino acids. Germline CDR1 reads SNHLY; CDR2 reads FYNNEI. The V end lost 6 bases, the J end lost 8 bases, and 13 bases lay between the germline ends. CDR3 region: CASSPQGHGYTF. CDR3 nucleotide sequence: TGTGCCAGCAGCCCCCAGGGCCACGGCTACACCTTC.

The chain uses TRBV11-1 and TRBJ1-2; 8 bases line up with TRBD1. The CDR3 totals 14 residues. CDR1 and CDR2 from the germline V gene are SGHAT and FQDESV (reference sequence). The ends lost 5 bases at V and 7 bases at J; junction bases unmatched: 9. CDR3 loop: CASSRLQGASGYTF. In DNA, the CDR3 is TGTGCCAGCAGCCGACTCCAGGGGGCGAGTGGCTACACCTTC.

This clone occurred once. J is TRBJ1-4 and V is TRBV10-3; TRBD1 agrees at 10 bases. CDR1 ENHRY and CDR2 SYGVKD come from the germline V gene. V lost 2 bases and J lost 7; bases outside the gene matches: 4. The CDR3 covers 15 residues. CDR3 in amino acids: CAISEKGQGSEKLFF. For the CDR3, the DNA is TGTGCCATCAGTGAGAAGGGACAGGGGAGTGAAAAACTGTTTTTT.

J is TRBJ1-5 and V is TRBV2; D ambiguous. There are 13 residues in the CDR3. With 4 bases removed from V and 4 bases from J, the gap between germline ends came to 8 bases. Germline CDR1 SNHLY, CDR2 FYNNEI. As DNA, the CDR3 is TGTGCCAGCAGTGCTGAGGTTAATCAGCCCCAGCATTTT. The encoded protein is CASSAEVNQPQHF.